Listed here are 16 T cell receptor beta chains from one sample, sequenced in a study of blood T cell repertoires in COVID-19. Profiled with immunoSEQ multiplex PCR; TCRdb holds only in-frame clones, not every one. Altogether hundreds of thousands of clones are present, roughly four fifths being singletons, with the ten largest covering approximately 4.5%. The specimen was peripheral blood. These TCRs come from a woman between 65 and 79 years old with acute or convalescent COVID-19.

This clone was recorded a few times. The V gene is TRBV5-1, the J gene TRBJ2-5, with 7 bases lining up with TRBD2. The CDR3 length is 15 residues. The V segment lost 2 bases and the J segment 0 bases; nucleotides outside the gene matches: 4. Germline-derived CDR1 and CDR2 are SGHRS and YFSETQ. The chain's CDR3 is CASSFNGGYQETQYF. CDR3 sequence (DNA): TGCGCCAGCAGCTTCAACGGGGGGTACCAAGAGACCCAGTACTTC. Supplemented by reference TRBV5-1 and TRBJ2-5, the full variable domain reads KAGVTQTPRYLIKTRGQQVTLSCSPISGHRSVSWYQQTPGQGLQFLFEYFSETQRNKGNFPGRFSGRQFSNSRSEMNVSTLELGDSALYLCASSFNGGYQETQYFGPGTRLLVL.

The chain employs TRBV7-2 and TRBJ1-5; D is unclear. From germline, CDR1 is SGHTA and CDR2 FQGNSA. The CDR3 loop spans 13 amino acids. Trimming took 4 bases from V and 10 from J, leaving 14 bases between them. The CDR3 bases are TGTGCCAGCAGCTCCATTCCTGAGTCACCCCAGCATTTT. It yields the protein CASSSIPESPQHF.

The J gene is TRBJ2-5, the V gene TRBV24-1, with D maybe TRBD1 (6 bases). Germline V gene lookup returns CDR1 KGHDR and CDR2 SFDVKD. V was cut by 10 bases and J by 1 base, with 18 bases left in between. The CDR3 length is 15 residues. The CDR3 nucleotides are TGTGCCACTCAAGAGACAGGCAACCTCCAAGAGACCCAGTACTTC. It specifies CATQETGNLQETQYF.

V usage is TRBV7-9 and J usage is TRBJ2-4; 8 bases map to TRBD2. J lost 0 bases, V lost 5 bases, and 12 bases had no gene match. Germline loops: CDR1 SEHNR, CDR2 FQNEAQ (reference sequence). This CDR3 is 18 amino acids long. In DNA form, the CDR3 reads TGTGCCAGCAGCCGGCAGATGGCTAGCGGGTTAGCCAAAAACATTCAGTACTTC. Translating gives CASSRQMASGLAKNIQYF.

The chain recombines TRBV6-5 with TRBJ1-4; possibly TRBD1 for D (6 bases). Germline CDR1 is MNHEY and CDR2 is SVGAGI. Trimming took off 7 bases at V and 0 bases at J, with 9 bases between the two ends. The CDR3 covers 14 residues. The CDR3: CASITGTTNEKLFF. The CDR3 DNA sequence: TGTGCCAGCATCACAGGGACAACTAATGAAAAACTGTTTTTT.

This clone was recorded only once. This chain connects TRBV9 to TRBJ2-1; no definite D call. Per the germline V gene, CDR1 is SGDLS and CDR2 is YYNGEE. This CDR3 spans 14 amino acids. Trimming shortened V by 0 bases and J by 3 bases, and 7 bases separated the two germline ends. In DNA form, the CDR3 reads TGTGCCAGCAGCGTAGGACTGGGCTACAATGAGCAGTTCTTC. This sequence encodes CASSVGLGYNEQFF. The complete variable domain, with remaining parts taken from reference TRBV9 and TRBJ2-1, reads DSGVTQTPKHLITATGQRVTLRCSPRSGDLSVYWYQQSLDQGLQFLIQYYNGEERAKGNILERFSAQQFPDLHSELNLSSLELGDSALYFCASSVGLGYNEQFFGPGTRLTVL.

J is TRBJ1-1 and V is TRBV27; no reliable D call. There are 13 residues in the CDR3. The V end was cut by 6 bases, the J end by 4 bases, with 12 bases between. The V gene's germline CDR1 is MNHEY and CDR2 SMNVEV (reference sequence). The CDR3 DNA follows: TGTGCCAGCAGACCTGACCGAGGCACTGAAGCTTTCTTT. Translated, it gives CASRPDRGTEAFF.

The J gene is TRBJ2-1, the V gene TRBV6-5, with TRBD1 as a possible D gene (6 bases). Germline assignment: CDR1 MNHEY and CDR2 SVGAGI. The ends were cut back, 7 bases at V and 9 bases at J, with 16 bases in the middle. The CDR3 is 13 residues long. The CDR3 spells CASNYLRGTEQFF. For the CDR3, the DNA is TGTGCCAGCAACTATCTCAGGGGTACTGAGCAGTTCTTC.

For the CDR3, the DNA is TGTGCCAGCAGTTTTAGCGGGGGGGCGAATGAGCAGTTCTTC. It is translated as CASSFSGGANEQFF. The chain joins TRBV6-2 or TRBV6-3 to TRBJ2-1; TRBD2 matches at 11 bases. This CDR3 contains 14 residues. The junction had 3 bases not matched to a gene; V was cut back by 4 bases and J by 7 bases. Germline V gene data show CDR1 as MNHEY and CDR2 as SVGEGT.

The chain combines TRBV19 with TRBJ2-6; D might be TRBD1 (5 bases). This CDR3 has 19 residues. The ends were cut back, 3 bases at V and 1 base at J, with 19 bases in the middle. Germline V gene lookup returns CDR1 LNHDA and CDR2 SQIVND (reference sequence). The CDR3 nucleotides are TGTGCCAGTAGTATTAGAGTAGGACACACGCTTTCTGGGGCCAACGTCCTGACTTTC. This gives the protein CASSIRVGHTLSGANVLTF.

The chain is built from TRBV7-9 and TRBJ1-2; the D is unclear. The CDR3 runs to 12 residues. Trimming cost V 4 bases and J 6 bases, with 9 bases left between them. Looked up from germline, CDR1 is SEHNR and CDR2 is FQNEAQ (reference sequence). The CDR3 DNA reads as TGTGCCAGCAGCTCAGCTCCCAATGGCTACACCTTC. Its protein product is CASSSAPNGYTF.

The rearrangement uses TRBV7-8 and TRBJ1-5; a weak D match, TRBD1 (5 bases). The CDR3 extends over 15 amino acids. From germline, CDR1 is SGHVS and CDR2 FQNEAQ. V was cut by 1 base and J by 7 bases, with 14 bases left in between. The chain's CDR3 is CASSLEPAGRQPQHF. In DNA, the CDR3 is TGTGCCAGCAGCTTAGAGCCAGCAGGGAGGCAGCCCCAGCATTTT. Looking up the rest from reference TRBV7-8 and TRBJ1-5 gives the full variable domain: GAGVSQSPRYKVAKRGQDVALRCDPISGHVSLFWYQQALGQGPEFLTYFQNEAQLDKSGLPSDRFFAERPEGSVSTLKIQRTQQEDSAVYLCASSLEPAGRQPQHFGDGTRLSIL.

CDR3: CASSEELAPPYNEQFF. The CDR3 bases are TGCGCCAGCAGTGAGGAACTAGCACCGCCCTACAATGAGCAGTTCTTC. The rearrangement links TRBV10-1 to TRBJ2-1, with D tentatively TRBD2 (6 bases). V was shortened by 2 bases and J by 2 bases, with 13 bases between the two germline ends. CDR1 and CDR2 from the germline V gene are WNHNN and SYGVQD (reference sequence). CDR3 length equals 16 residues.

Of note for this clone: Being one base from a much bigger clone, this may be a read error. V usage is TRBV3-1 (or the pseudogene TRBV3-2) and J usage is TRBJ2-7, with 7 bases lining up with TRBD1. Germline CDR1 and CDR2: LGHDT and YNNKEL (reference sequence). Unmatched junction bases numbered 3, after V lost 4 bases and J lost 0 bases. This CDR3 is built from 14 residues. The DNA of the CDR3 is TGTGCCAGCAGCCCGACAGGGAGCTCCTACGAGCAGTACTTC. Its translation: CASSPTGSSYEQYF.

V is TRBV24-1 and J is TRBJ1-2; the D gene is possibly TRBD1 (5 bases). The CDR3 runs 13 residues. Germline lookup yields CDR1 KGHDR and CDR2 SFDVKD. Trimming removed 3 bases from V and 4 bases from J, with 8 bases in between. This CDR3 is CATSDGAFYGYTF. The CDR3 DNA is TGTGCCACCAGTGATGGGGCCTTCTATGGCTACACCTTC.

The rearrangement joins TRBV5-4 to TRBJ2-7; 10 bases align to TRBD1. The V segment lost 4 bases and the J segment 0 bases; nucleotides outside the gene matches: 7. The germline V gene has CDR1 SGHNT and CDR2 YYREEE (reference sequence). This CDR3 contains 16 residues. CDR3 sequence: CASSPTGTGVSYEQYF. The CDR3 nucleotides are TGTGCCAGCAGCCCGACAGGGACAGGGGTCTCCTACGAGCAGTACTTC. The variable domain in full, completed from reference TRBV5-4 and TRBJ2-7, reads ETGVTQSPTHLIKTRGQQVTLRCSSQSGHNTVSWYQQALGQGPQFIFQYYREEENGRGNFPPRFSGLQFPNYSSELNVNALELDDSALYLCASSPTGTGVSYEQYFGPGTRLTVT.